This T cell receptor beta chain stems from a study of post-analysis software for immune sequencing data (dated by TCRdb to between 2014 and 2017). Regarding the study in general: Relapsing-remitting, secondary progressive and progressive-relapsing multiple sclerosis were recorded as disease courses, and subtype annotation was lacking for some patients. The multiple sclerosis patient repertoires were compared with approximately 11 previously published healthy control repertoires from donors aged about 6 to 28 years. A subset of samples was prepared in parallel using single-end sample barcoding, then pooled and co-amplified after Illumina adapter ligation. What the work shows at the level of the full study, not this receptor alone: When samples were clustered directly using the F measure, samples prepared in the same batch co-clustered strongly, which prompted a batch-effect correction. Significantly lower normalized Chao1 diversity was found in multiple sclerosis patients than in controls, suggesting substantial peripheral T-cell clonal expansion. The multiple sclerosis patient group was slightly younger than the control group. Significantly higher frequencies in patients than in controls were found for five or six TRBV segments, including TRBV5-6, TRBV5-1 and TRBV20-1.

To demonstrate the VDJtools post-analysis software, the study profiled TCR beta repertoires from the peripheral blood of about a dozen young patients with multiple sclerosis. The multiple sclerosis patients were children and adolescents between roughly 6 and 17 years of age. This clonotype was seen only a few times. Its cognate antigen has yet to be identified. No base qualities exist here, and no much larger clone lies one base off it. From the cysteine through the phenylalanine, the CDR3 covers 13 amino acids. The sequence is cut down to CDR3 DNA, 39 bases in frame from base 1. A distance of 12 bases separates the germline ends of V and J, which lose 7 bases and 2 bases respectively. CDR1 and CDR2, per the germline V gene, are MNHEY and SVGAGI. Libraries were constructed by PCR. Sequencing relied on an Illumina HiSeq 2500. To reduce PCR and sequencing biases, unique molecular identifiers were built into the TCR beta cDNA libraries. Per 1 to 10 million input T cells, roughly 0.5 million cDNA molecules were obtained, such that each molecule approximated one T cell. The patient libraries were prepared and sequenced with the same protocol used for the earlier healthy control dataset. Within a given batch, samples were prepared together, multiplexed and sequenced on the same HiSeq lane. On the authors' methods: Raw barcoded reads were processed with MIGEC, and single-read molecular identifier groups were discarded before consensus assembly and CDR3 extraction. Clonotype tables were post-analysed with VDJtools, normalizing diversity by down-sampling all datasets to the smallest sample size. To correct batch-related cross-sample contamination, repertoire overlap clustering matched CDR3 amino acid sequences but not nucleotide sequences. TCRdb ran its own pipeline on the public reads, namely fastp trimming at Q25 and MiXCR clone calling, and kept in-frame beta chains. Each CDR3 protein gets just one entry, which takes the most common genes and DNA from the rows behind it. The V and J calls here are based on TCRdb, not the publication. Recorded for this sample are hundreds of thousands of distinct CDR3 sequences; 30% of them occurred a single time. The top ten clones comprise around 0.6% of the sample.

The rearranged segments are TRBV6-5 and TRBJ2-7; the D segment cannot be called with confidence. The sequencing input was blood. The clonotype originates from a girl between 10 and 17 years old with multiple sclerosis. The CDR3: CASIAEATYEQYF. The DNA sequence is TGTGCCAGCATCGCAGAAGCGACCTACGAGCAGTACTTC.